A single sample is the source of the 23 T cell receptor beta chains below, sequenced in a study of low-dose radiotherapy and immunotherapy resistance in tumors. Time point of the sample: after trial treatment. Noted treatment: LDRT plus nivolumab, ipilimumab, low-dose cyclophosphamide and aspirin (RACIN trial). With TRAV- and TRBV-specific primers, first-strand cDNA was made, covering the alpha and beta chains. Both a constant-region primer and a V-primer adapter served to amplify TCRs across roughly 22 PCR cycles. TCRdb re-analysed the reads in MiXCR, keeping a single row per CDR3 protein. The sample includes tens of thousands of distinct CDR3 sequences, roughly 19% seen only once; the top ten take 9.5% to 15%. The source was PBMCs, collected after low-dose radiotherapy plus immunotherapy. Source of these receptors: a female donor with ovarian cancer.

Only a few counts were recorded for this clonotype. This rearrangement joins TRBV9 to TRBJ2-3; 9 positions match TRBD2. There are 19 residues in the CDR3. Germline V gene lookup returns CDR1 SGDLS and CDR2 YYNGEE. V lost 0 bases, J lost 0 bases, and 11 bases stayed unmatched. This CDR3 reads CASSVGWSSGVRSTDTQYF. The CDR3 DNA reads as TGTGCCAGCAGCGTAGGCTGGTCTAGCGGGGTTAGAAGCACAGATACGCAGTATTTT.

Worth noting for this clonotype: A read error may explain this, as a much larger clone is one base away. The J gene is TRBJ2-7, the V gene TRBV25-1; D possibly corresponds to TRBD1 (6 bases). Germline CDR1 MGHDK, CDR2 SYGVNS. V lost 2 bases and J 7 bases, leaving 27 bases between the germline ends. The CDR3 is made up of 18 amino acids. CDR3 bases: TGTGCCAGCAGTGAACTCACCCTGACAGGTGGTTCCTACAATGAGCAGTACTTC. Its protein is CASSELTLTGGSYNEQYF.

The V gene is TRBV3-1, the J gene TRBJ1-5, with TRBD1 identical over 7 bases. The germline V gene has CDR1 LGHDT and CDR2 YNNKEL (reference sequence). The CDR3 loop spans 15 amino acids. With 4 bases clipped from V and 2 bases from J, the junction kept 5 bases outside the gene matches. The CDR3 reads CASSLGQVRNQPQHF. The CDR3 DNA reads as TGTGCCAGCAGCCTTGGACAGGTCCGCAATCAGCCCCAGCATTTT.

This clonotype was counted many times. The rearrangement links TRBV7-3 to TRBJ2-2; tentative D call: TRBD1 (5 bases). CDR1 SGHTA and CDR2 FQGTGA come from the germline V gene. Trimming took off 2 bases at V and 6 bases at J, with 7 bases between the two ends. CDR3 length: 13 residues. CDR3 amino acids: CASSLGAPGELFF. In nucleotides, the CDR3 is TGTGCCAGCAGCTTAGGGGCGCCCGGGGAGCTGTTTTTT.

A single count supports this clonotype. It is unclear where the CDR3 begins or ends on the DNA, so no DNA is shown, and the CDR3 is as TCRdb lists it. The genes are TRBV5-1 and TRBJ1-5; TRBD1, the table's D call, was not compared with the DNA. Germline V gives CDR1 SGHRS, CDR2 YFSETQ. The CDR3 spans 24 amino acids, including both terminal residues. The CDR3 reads CASTNQTSMYLCATHPGLRQPQHF.

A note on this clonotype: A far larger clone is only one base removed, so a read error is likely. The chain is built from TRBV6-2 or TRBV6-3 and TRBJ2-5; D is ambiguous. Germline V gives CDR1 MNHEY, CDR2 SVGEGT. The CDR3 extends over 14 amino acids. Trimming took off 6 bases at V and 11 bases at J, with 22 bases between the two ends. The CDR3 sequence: CASSLLSSYNEQYF. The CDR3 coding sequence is TGTGCCAGCAGCCTCCTTAGCTCCTACAATGAGCAGTACTTC.

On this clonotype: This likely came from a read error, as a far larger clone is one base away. The CDR3 loop is CASSEPRTSGSRNEQFF. CDR3 coding DNA: TGTGCCAGCAGTGAGCCTCGGACTAGCGGGAGTAGGAATGAGCAGTTCTTC. V usage is TRBV26 and J usage is TRBJ2-1; TRBD2 was called by the table and not checked on the DNA. TRBV26 is termed a pseudogene. The CDR3 runs to 17 residues.

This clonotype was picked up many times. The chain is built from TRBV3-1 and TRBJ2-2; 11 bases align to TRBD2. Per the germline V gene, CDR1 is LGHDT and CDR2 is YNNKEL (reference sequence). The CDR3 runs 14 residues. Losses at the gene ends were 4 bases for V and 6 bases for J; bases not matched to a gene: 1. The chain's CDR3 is CASSLAGGAGELFF. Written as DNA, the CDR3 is TGTGCCAGCAGCCTAGCGGGAGGGGCCGGGGAGCTGTTTTTT.

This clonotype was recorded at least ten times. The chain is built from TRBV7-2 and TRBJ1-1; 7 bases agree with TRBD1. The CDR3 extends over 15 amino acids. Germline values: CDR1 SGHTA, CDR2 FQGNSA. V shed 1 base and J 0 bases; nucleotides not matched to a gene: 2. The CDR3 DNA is TGTGCCAGCAGCTTAGGACAGGGCGTGAACACTGAAGCTTTCTTT. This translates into CASSLGQGVNTEAFF.

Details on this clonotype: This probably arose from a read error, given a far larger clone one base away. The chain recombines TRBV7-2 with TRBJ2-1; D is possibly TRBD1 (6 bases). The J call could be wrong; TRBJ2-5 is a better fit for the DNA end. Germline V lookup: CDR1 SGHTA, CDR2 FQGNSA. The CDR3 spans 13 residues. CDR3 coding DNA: TGTGCCAGCGGCCGACAGGTACAAGAGACCCAGTACTTC. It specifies CASGRQVQETQYF.

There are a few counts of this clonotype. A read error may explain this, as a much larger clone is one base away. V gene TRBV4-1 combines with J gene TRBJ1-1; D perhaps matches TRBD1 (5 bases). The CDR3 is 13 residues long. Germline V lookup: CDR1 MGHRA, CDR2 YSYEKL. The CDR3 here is CASRQGSGSEAFF. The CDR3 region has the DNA TGCGCCAGCCGCCAAGGTTCAGGGTCTGAAGCTTTCTTT.

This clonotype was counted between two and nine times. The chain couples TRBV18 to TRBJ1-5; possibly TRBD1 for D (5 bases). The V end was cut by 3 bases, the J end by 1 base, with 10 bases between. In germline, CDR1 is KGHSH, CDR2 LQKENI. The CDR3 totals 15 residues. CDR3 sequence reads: CASSPGGVSNQPQHF. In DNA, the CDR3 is TGTGCCAGCTCACCGGGGGGGGTCAGCAATCAGCCCCAGCATTTT.

The chain's CDR3 is CASSIEVQPQHF. The CDR3 nucleotides are TGTGCCAGTAGTATTGAGGTTCAGCCCCAGCATTTT. V and J are TRBV19 and TRBJ1-5; D unresolved. The germline gives CDR1 LNHDA, CDR2 SQIVND (reference sequence). The CDR3 extends over 12 amino acids. Trimming left V 3 bases short and J 6 bases short, with 6 bases between.

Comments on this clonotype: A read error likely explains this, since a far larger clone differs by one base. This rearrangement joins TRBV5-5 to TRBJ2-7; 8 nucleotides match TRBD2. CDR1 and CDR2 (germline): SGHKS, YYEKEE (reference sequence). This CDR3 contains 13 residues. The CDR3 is CASSSTGGLEQYF. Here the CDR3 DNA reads TGCGCCAGCAGCTCCACGGGGGGGCTCGAGCAGTACTTC.

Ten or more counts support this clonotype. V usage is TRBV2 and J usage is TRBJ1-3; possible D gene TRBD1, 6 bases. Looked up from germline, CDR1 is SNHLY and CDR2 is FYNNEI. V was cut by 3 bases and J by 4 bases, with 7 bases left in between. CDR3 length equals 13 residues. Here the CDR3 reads CASSDGQGNTIYF. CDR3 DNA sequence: TGTGCCAGCAGTGATGGACAGGGAAACACCATATATTTT.

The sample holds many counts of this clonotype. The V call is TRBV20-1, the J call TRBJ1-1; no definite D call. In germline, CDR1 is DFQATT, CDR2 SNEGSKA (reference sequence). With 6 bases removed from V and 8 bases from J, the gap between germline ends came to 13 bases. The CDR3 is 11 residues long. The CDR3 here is CSAGGPGEAFF. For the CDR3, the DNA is TGCAGTGCGGGAGGGCCGGGGGAAGCTTTCTTT.

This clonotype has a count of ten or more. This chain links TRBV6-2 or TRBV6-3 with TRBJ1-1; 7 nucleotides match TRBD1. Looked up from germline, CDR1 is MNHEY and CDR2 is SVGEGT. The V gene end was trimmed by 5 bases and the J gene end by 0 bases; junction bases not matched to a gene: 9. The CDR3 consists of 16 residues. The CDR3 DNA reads TGTGCCAGCAGTAACCAAAGACAGGGTTTGAACACTGAAGCTTTCTTT. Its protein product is CASSNQRQGLNTEAFF.

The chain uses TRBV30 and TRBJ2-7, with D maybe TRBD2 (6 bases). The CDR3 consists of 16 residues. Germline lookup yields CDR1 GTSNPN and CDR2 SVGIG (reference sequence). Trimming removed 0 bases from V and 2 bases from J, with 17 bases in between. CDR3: CAWSVSIGGAAYEQYF. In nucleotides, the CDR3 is TGTGCCTGGAGTGTAAGTATCGGCGGGGCCGCCTACGAGCAGTACTTC.

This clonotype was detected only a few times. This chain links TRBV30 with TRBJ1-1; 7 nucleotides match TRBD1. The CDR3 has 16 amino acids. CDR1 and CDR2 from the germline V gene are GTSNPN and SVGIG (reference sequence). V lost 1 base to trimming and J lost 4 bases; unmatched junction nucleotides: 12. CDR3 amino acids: CAWSAGTVSGGTEAFF. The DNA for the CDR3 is TGTGCCTGGAGTGCCGGGACAGTTAGCGGAGGCACTGAAGCTTTCTTT.

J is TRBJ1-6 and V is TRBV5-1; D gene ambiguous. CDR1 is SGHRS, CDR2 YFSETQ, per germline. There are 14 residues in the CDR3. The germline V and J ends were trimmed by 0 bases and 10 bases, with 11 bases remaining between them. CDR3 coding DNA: TGCGCCAGCAGCTTGGAAGGTATCCGGTCACCCCTCCACTTT. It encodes CASSLEGIRSPLHF.

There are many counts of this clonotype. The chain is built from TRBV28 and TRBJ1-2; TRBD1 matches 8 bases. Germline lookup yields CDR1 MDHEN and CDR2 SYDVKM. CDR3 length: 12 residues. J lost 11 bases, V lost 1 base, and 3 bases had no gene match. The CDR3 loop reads CASSLSDRAYTF. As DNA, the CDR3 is TGTGCCAGCAGTTTATCGGACAGGGCATACACCTTC.

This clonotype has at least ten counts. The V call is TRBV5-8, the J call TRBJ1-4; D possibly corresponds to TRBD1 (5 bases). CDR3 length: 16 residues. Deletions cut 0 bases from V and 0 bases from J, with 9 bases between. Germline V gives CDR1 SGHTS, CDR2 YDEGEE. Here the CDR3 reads CASSLVGDSTNEKLFF. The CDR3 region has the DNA TGTGCCAGCAGCTTGGTGGGGGACTCAACTAATGAAAAACTGTTTTTT.

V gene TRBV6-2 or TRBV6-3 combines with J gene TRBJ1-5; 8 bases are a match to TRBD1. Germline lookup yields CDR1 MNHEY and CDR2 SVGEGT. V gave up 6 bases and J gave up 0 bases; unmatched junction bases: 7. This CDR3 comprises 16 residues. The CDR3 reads CASRGQGQYSNQPQHF. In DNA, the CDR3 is TGTGCCAGCAGAGGACAGGGACAATATAGCAATCAGCCCCAGCATTTT.